The entry below gives a single TCR beta chain sequence along with its context. Germline V CDR1 and CDR2: SGHNT, YYREEE (reference sequence). The CDR3 is made up of 15 amino acids. Between the trimmed V and J ends, which lost 1 base and 0 bases, there was a span of 9 bases. The source of the sample is a study of blood T cell repertoires in COVID-19. Study context: COVID-19 samples, acute and convalescent, were from the United States, Italy and Spain. Nucleic acid was either cDNA or gDNA, and it came from T cells, B-cell-depleted T cells, or PBMCs.

Original processing notes: Amplifying reference gene primers gave estimates of nucleated cell counts. TCRdb keeps only in-frame clones here, not all; method: immunoSEQ multiplex PCR. That table supplies the V and J calls and clone size; D and trimming were determined from the DNA. The sample carries 250,000 to 300,000 clones, around 89% recorded once. Source material: peripheral blood. The V and J genes are TRBV5-4 and TRBJ2-3; D gene unclear. The sequence was collected from a man aged 40-49 years with acute or convalescent COVID-19. CDR3 amino acids: CASSLSSSSTDTQYF. CDR3 bases: TGTGCCAGCAGCTTGAGTAGCTCTAGCACAGATACGCAGTATTTT.